These T cell receptor beta chains were read from a single sample in a study of blood T cell repertoires in COVID-19. Clones were read by immunoSEQ multiplex PCR, and TCRdb kept only the in-frame ones, dropping some. The data hold about 40,000 clones, with roughly nine tenths observed a single time. The sequenced sample was peripheral blood. The source is a woman aged 25-40 years in a cohort sampled during active COVID-19. CDR3s include the opening cysteine and the closing phenylalanine or tryptophan. Each record gives: D gene, clone size, V gene, CDR3 length, J gene, CDR3 DNA, CDR3 protein. A D gene is named only where the DNA matches it firmly. The size field is filled for only some rows; it gives once, few, many or a size class.

D: TRBD1
size: .
V: TRBV5-6
length: 14
J: TRBJ2-7
DNA: TGTGCCAGCAGCTTGGGACAGGGGGTCTACGAGCAGTACTTC
CDR3: CASSLGQGVYEQYF

D: TRBD1
size: .
V: TRBV5-1
length: 15
J: TRBJ2-2
DNA: TGCGCCAGCAGCCCACGGACAGGGCACACCGGGGAGCTGTTTTTT
CDR3: CASSPRTGHTGELFF

D: .
size: .
V: TRBV7-3
length: 14
J: TRBJ1-6
DNA: TGTGCCAGCAGCCCGGGACACTATAATTCACCCCTCCACTTT
CDR3: CASSPGHYNSPLHF

D: .
size: .
V: TRBV10-2
length: 12
J: TRBJ2-7
DNA: TGCGCCAGCGGGTGGACTGACTACGAGCAGTACTTC
CDR3: CASGWTDYEQYF

D: TRBD2
size: .
V: TRBV6-6
length: 14
J: TRBJ2-7
DNA: TGTGCCAGCAGTAAGCGGGGGATACCCTACGAGCAGTACTTC
CDR3: CASSKRGIPYEQYF

D: .
size: .
V: TRBV7-2
length: 15
J: TRBJ2-7
DNA: TGTGCCAGCAGCTTAAAGGGGCCAAGCTCCTACGAGCAGTACTTC
CDR3: CASSLKGPSSYEQYF

D: TRBD1
size: .
V: TRBV18
length: 18
J: TRBJ1-5
DNA: TGTGCCAGCTCACCAATGGACAGGGGAAGTATGCGCAATCAGCCCCAGCATTTT
CDR3: CASSPMDRGSMRNQPQHF

D: TRBD1
size: .
V: TRBV27
length: 14
J: TRBJ1-2
DNA: TGTGCCAGCAGTTTATCGGGACAGGGCTATGGCTACACCTTC
CDR3: CASSLSGQGYGYTF

D: .
size: .
V: TRBV7-9
length: 15
J: TRBJ1-1
DNA: TGTGCCAGCAGCCCCCGGACAGAGATGAACACTGAAGCTTTCTTT
CDR3: CASSPRTEMNTEAFF

D: .
size: .
V: TRBV3-1/TRBV3-2
length: 15
J: TRBJ1-6
DNA: TGTGCCAGCAGCCAAATAGGGGGAAGGAATTCACCCCTCCACTTT
CDR3: CASSQIGGRNSPLHF

D: TRBD1
size: .
V: TRBV12-5
length: 17
J: TRBJ2-7
DNA: TGTGCTAGTGGTTTGCCAACTCCGGGACAGGGTAAGAGCGAGCAGTACTTC
CDR3: CASGLPTPGQGKSEQYF

D: TRBD1
size: .
V: TRBV12-3/TRBV12-4
length: 13
J: TRBJ1-4
DNA: TGTGCCAGCAGTTTGGGACAGGGACTGGAACTGTTTTTT
CDR3: CASSLGQGLELFF

D: .
size: .
V: TRBV4-1
length: 14
J: TRBJ1-1
DNA: TGCGCCAGCAGCCCTCAGGGTGATGGCACTGAAGCTTTCTTT
CDR3: CASSPQGDGTEAFF

D: TRBD2
size: .
V: TRBV7-9
length: 17
J: TRBJ2-1
DNA: TGTGCCAGCAGCCCACCCCGGACTAGCGGGATCAGGAATGAGCAGTTCTTC
CDR3: CASSPPRTSGIRNEQFF

D: TRBD1
size: .
V: TRBV6-4
length: 13
J: TRBJ1-1
DNA: TGTGCCAGCAGGATGGACAGGTTGACTGAAGCTTTCTTT
CDR3: CASRMDRLTEAFF

D: TRBD2
size: .
V: TRBV20-1
length: 11
J: TRBJ2-1
DNA: TGCAGTGCTAGAGGACTAGCGGAGCAGTTCTTC
CDR3: CSARGLAEQFF

D: .
size: .
V: TRBV5-1
length: 12
J: TRBJ2-1
DNA: TGCGCCAGCAGCATCGGCTACAATGAGCAGTTCTTC
CDR3: CASSIGYNEQFF

D: TRBD2
size: .
V: TRBV6-6
length: 16
J: TRBJ2-2
DNA: TGTGCCAGCAGCAGCCTAGCGGTTGGGGACACCGGGGAGCTGTTTTTT
CDR3: CASSSLAVGDTGELFF

D: .
size: .
V: TRBV7-8
length: 17
J: TRBJ1-3
DNA: TGTGCCAGCAGCTTAGCGCTTAGGGGGGGCTCTGGAAACACCATATATTTT
CDR3: CASSLALRGGSGNTIYF

D: .
size: .
V: TRBV5-1
length: 13
J: TRBJ1-1
DNA: TGCGCCAGCAGTGGCGCGGTGAACACTGAAGCTTTCTTT
CDR3: CASSGAVNTEAFF

D: .
size: .
V: TRBV2
length: 14
J: TRBJ1-3
DNA: TGTGCCAGCAGTGTACAGCACTCTGGAAACACCATATATTTT
CDR3: CASSVQHSGNTIYF

D: .
size: once
V: TRBV7-3
length: 16
J: TRBJ2-4
DNA: TGTGCCAGCAGCTTAAAGAGCCAGGGGCAGGGAAACATTCAGTACTTC
CDR3: CASSLKSQGQGNIQYF

D: .
size: .
V: TRBV7-3
length: 16
J: TRBJ2-2
DNA: TGTGCCAGCAGTCCTACCGGGTCTCGAGGGGGCGGGGAGCTGTTTTTT
CDR3: CASSPTGSRGGGELFF

D: TRBD2
size: .
V: TRBV2
length: 17
J: TRBJ2-3
DNA: TGTGCCAGCAGTGAAGTGTTAGCGGGAGGGCCCACAGATACGCAGTATTTT
CDR3: CASSEVLAGGPTDTQYF

D: .
size: once
V: TRBV30
length: 12
J: TRBJ1-1
DNA: TGTGCCTGGAGTCAGGGAGGAACTGAAGCTTTCTTT
CDR3: CAWSQGGTEAFF

D: TRBD1
size: .
V: TRBV19
length: 14
J: TRBJ2-7
DNA: TGTGCCACCTCGGCCGGGACAGGGACCTACGAGCAGTACTTC
CDR3: CATSAGTGTYEQYF

D: .
size: .
V: TRBV5-1
length: 15
J: TRBJ2-1
DNA: TGCGCCAGCAGCTTGGCCGGCGGGACCCACAATGAGCAGTTCTTC
CDR3: CASSLAGGTHNEQFF